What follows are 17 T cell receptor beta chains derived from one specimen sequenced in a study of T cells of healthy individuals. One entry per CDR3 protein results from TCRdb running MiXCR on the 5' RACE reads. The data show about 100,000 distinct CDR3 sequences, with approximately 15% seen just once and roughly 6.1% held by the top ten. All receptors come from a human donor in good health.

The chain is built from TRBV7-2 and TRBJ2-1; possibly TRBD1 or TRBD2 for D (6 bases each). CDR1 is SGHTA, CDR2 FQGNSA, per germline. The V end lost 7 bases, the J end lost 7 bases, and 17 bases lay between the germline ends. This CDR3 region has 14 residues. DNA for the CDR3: TGTGCCAGCACCCCTTATAGGGGGGAGAATGAGCAGTTCTTC. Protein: CASTPYRGENEQFF.

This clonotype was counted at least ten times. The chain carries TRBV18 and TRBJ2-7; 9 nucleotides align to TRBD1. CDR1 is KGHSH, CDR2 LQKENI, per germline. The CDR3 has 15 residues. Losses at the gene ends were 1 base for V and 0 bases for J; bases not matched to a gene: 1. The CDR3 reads CASSPQGQGSYEQYF. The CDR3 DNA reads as TGTGCCAGCTCACCACAGGGACAGGGCTCCTACGAGCAGTACTTC.

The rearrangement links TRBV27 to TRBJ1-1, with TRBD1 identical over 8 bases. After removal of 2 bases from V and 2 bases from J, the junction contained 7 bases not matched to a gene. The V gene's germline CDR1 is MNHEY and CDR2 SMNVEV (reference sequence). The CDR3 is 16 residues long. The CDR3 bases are TGTGCCAGCAGTTTAAGGACAGGGAGAGGTAACACTGAAGCTTTCTTT. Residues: CASSLRTGRGNTEAFF.

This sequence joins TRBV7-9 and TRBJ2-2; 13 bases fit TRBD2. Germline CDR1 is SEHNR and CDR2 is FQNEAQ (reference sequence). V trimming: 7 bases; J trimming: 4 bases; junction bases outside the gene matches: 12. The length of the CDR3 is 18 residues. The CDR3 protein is CASMRLAGGWPSTGELFF. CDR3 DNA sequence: TGTGCCAGCATGAGACTAGCGGGAGGTTGGCCATCCACCGGGGAGCTGTTTTTT. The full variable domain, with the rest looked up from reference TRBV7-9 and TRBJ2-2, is DTGVSQNPRHKITKRGQNVTFRCDPISEHNRLYWYRQTLGQGPEFLTYFQNEAQLEKSRLLSDRFSAERPKGSFSTLEIQRTEQGDSAMYLCASMRLAGGWPSTGELFFGEGSRLTVL.

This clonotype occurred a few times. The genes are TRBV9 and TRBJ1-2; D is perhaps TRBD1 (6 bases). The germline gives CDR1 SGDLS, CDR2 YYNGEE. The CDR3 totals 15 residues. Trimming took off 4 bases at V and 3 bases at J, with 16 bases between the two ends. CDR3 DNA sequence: TGTGCCAGCAGCCTCCAGGGGAGTGGGTACTATGGCTACACCTTC. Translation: CASSLQGSGYYGYTF.

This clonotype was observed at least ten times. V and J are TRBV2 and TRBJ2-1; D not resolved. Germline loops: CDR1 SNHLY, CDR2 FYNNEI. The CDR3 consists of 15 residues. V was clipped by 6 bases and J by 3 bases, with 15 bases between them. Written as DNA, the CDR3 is TGTGCCAGCAGGCAAGGTTTTGCGAACTACAATGAGCAGTTCTTC. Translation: CASRQGFANYNEQFF.

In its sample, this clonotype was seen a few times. CDR3 region: CASSPEGRDTEAFF. In nucleotides, the CDR3 is TGTGCCAGCAGCCCGGAGGGTCGAGACACTGAAGCTTTCTTT. J is TRBJ1-1 and V is TRBV7-9; D ambiguous. From germline, CDR1 is SEHNR and CDR2 FQNEAQ (reference sequence). The V gene lost 5 bases and the J gene lost 3 bases, with 13 bases spanning the gap. There are 14 residues in the CDR3. Using reference TRBV7-9 and TRBJ1-1 for the parts outside the CDR3, the full variable domain is DTGVSQNPRHKITKRGQNVTFRCDPISEHNRLYWYRQTLGQGPEFLTYFQNEAQLEKSRLLSDRFSAERPKGSFSTLEIQRTEQGDSAMYLCASSPEGRDTEAFFGQGTRLTVV.

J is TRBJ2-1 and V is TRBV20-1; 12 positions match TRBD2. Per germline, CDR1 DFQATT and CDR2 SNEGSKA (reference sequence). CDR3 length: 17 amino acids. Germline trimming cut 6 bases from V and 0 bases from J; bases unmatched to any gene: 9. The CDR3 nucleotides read TGCAGTGCCCATCGGCTAGCGGGGGGGAGCTCCTACAATGAGCAGTTCTTC. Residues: CSAHRLAGGSSYNEQFF.

The CDR3 DNA reads as TGTGCCAGCAGTTCCGGGGGGGGCCCAGGGGCAAATCAGCCCCAGCATTTT. It specifies CASSSGGGPGANQPQHF. V usage is TRBV28 and J usage is TRBJ1-5, with D possibly matching TRBD1 (6 bases). Trimming shortened V by 4 bases and J by 4 bases, and 20 bases separated the two germline ends. CDR1 is MDHEN, CDR2 SYDVKM, per germline. The length of the CDR3 is 17 residues.

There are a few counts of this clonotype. The CDR3 sequence is CASSSDRGYQPQHF. CDR3 DNA: TGTGCCAGCAGCTCGGACAGGGGGTATCAGCCCCAGCATTTT. This rearrangement joins TRBV6-6 to TRBJ1-5, with 10 bases lining up with TRBD1. From germline, CDR1 is MNHNY and CDR2 SVGAGI (reference sequence). CDR3 length: 14 amino acids. V was clipped by 6 bases and J by 5 bases; unmatched bases: 4.

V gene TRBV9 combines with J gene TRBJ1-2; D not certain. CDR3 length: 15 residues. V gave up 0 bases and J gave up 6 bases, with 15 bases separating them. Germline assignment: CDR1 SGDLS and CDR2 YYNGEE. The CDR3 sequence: CASSVDQVDFDGYTF. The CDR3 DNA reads TGTGCCAGCAGCGTAGATCAGGTGGATTTCGATGGCTACACCTTC.

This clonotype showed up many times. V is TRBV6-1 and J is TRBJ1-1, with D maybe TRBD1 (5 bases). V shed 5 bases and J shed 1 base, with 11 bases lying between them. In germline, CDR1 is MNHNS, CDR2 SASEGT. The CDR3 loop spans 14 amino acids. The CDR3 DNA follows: TGTGCCAGCAGTCCCGACAGAGGGAACACTGAAGCTTTCTTT. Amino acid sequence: CASSPDRGNTEAFF.

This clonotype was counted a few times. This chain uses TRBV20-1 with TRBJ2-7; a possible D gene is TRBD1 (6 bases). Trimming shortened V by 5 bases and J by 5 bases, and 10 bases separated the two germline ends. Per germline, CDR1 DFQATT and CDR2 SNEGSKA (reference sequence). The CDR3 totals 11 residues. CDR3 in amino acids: CSAPDRHEQYF. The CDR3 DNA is TGCAGTGCTCCTGACAGGCACGAGCAGTACTTC.

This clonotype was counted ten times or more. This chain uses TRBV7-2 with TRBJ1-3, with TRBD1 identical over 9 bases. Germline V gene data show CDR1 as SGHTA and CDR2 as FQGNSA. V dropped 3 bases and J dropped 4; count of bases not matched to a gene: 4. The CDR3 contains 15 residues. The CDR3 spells CASSLAGTGGNTIYF. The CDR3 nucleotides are TGTGCCAGCAGCTTGGCCGGGACAGGGGGAAACACCATATATTTT.

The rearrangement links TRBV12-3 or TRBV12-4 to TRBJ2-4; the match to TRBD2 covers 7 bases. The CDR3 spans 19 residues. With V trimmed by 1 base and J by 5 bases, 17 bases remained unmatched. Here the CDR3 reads CASSLGVWQGGEGENIQYF. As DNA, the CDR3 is TGTGCCAGCAGTTTAGGGGTTTGGCAAGGAGGGGAGGGCGAAAACATTCAGTACTTC.

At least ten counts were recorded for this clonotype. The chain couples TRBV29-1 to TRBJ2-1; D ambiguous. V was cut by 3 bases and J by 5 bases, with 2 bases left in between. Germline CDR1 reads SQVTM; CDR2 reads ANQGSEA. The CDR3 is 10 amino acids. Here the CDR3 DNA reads TGCAGCGTTGAGAACAATGAGCAGTTCTTC. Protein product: CSVENNEQFF.

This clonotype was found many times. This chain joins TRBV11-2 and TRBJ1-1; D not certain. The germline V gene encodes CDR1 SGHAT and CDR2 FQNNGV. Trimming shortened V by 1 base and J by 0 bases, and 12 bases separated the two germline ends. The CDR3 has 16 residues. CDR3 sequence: CASSLAAVRVNTEAFF. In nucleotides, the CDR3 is TGTGCCAGCAGCTTAGCCGCGGTTAGGGTGAACACTGAAGCTTTCTTT.